This T cell receptor beta chain was found in a study of response to subunit inactivated influenza vaccine. This clonotype was seen a few times. Germline-derived CDR1 and CDR2 are SGHVS and FNYEAQ. This CDR3 spans 13 amino acids. V lost 5 bases and J lost 16; bases outside the gene matches: 14. TCRdb re-derived calls from the RT-PCR reads in MiXCR, one entry per CDR3 protein. This sample has hundreds of thousands of distinct CDR3 sequences, with approximately 10% found just once. The sample was also reused in another study, on T cells expressing NK-cell markers. This second study says: Synthesis of TCR beta cDNA relied on 5'RACE template switching carrying UMIs.

The specimen comprised PBMCs from blood, sampled on the day of vaccination. The sequence was obtained from a middle-aged man who received an inactivated influenza vaccine. This sequence joins TRBV7-6 and TRBJ2-1, with 7 bases aligning to TRBD2. CDR3 in amino acids: CASSPRRAGKLFF. In DNA form, the CDR3 reads TGTGCCAGCAGCCCAAGACGAGCGGGGAAACTTTTCTTC.